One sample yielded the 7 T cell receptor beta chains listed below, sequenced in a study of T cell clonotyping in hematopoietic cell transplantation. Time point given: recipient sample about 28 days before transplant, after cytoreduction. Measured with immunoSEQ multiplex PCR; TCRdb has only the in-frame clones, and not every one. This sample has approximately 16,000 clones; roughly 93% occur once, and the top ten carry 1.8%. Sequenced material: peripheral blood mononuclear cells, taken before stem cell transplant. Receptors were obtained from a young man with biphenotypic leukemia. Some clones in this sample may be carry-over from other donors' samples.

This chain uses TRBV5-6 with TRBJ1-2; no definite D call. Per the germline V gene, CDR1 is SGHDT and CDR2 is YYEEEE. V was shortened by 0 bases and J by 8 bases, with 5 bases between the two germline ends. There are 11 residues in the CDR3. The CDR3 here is CASSLGGGYTF. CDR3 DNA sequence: TGTGCCAGCAGCTTGGGTGGAGGCTACACCTTC.

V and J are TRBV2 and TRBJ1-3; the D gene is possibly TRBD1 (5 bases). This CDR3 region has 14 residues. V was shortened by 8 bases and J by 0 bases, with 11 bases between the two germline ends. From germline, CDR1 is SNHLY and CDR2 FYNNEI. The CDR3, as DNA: TGTGCCAGCCGGGACCTGATCTCTGGAAACACCATATATTTT. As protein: CASRDLISGNTIYF.

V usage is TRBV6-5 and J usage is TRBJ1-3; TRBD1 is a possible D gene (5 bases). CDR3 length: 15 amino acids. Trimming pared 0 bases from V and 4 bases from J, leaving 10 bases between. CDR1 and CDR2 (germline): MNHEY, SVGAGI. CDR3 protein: CASSYSAGPGNTIYF. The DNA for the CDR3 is TGTGCCAGCAGTTACTCCGCAGGGCCAGGAAACACCATATATTTT.

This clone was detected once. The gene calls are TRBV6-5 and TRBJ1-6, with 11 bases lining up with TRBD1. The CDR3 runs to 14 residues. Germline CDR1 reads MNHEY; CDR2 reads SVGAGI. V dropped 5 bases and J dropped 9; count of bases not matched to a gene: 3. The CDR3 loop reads CASSTGQGVSPLHF. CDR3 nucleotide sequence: TGTGCCAGCAGTACGGGACAGGGGGTTTCACCCCTCCACTTT.

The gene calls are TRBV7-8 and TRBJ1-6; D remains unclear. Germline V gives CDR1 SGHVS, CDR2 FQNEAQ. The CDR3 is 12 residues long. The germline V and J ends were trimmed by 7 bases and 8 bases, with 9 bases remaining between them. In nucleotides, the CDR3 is TGTGCCAGCACCCATACGGATTCACCCCTCCACTTT. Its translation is CASTHTDSPLHF.

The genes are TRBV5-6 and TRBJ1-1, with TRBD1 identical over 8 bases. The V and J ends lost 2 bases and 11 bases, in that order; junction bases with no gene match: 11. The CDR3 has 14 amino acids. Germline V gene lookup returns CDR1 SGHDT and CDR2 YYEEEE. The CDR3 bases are TGTGCCAGCAGCTTCGGCAGGGGGCTGATGTGGGCTTTCTTT. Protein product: CASSFGRGLMWAFF.

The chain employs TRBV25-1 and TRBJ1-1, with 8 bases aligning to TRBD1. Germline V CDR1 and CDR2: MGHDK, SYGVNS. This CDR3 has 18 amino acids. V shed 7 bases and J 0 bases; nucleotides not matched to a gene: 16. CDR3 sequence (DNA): TGTGCCAGCACCCAGCGATCAGGGGGCCTCCCTATGAACACTGAAGCTTTCTTT. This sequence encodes CASTQRSGGLPMNTEAFF.